This TCR beta chain was retrieved from a study of identical twins. TCRdb independently ran MiXCR on the 5' RACE reads; one entry per CDR3 protein. This sample has 500,000 or so distinct CDR3 sequences, with approximately 22% found just once. This clonotype has only a few counts. Antigen: not known. The germline V and J ends were trimmed by 6 bases and 7 bases, with 13 bases remaining between them. Germline values: CDR1 DFQATT, CDR2 SNEGSKA (reference sequence). This CDR3 is built from 12 residues. Study conclusions and caveats: Reduced insertions were recorded for abundant cord blood beta clonotypes, with no such pattern in memory repertoires.

The same specimen was also included in a second study, on T cells expressing NK-cell markers.

The gene calls are TRBV20-1 and TRBJ2-1; a possible D gene is TRBD1 (5 bases). The material sequenced was CD4+ T cells sorted from blood. The sequence was obtained from a woman younger than 35 in good health. The CDR3, as DNA: TGCAGTGCCCTAAGGGGCGGAAATGAGCAGTTCTTC. Translation: CSALRGGNEQFF.